Each of the 18 T cell receptor beta chains below was sequenced from the same sample in a study of blood T cell repertoires in COVID-19 (dated by TCRdb to 2018 to 2020). The library was made by the immunoSEQ multiplex PCR assay. Held by TCRdb, this immuneACCESS table contains in-frame sequences only and omits some clones. Under half of the omission traces to an unresolved V gene where checked; the cause of the rest is unknown. For this sample the table gives fewer than 400,000 clones, of which approximately 86% were detected only once. Jointly, the top ten make up around 3% of the sample. The sample was peripheral blood. The origin of the receptors is a human donor in a cohort sampled during active COVID-19.

This chain uses TRBV19 with TRBJ1-6; no firm D call. Germline assignment: CDR1 LNHDA and CDR2 SQIVND (reference sequence). This CDR3 contains 14 residues. Trimming took off 2 bases at V and 7 bases at J, with 9 bases between the two ends. The CDR3 here is CASSIRAGNSPLHF. The CDR3 bases are TGTGCCAGTAGTATAAGGGCGGGGAATTCACCCCTCCACTTT. Full variable domain (rest looked up from reference TRBV19 and TRBJ1-6): DGGITQSPKYLFRKEGQNVTLSCEQNLNHDAMYWYRQDPGQGLRLIYYSQIVNDFQKGDIAEGYSVSREKKESFPLTVTSAQKNPTAFYLCASSIRAGNSPLHFGNGTRLTVT.

This chain uses TRBV11-3 with TRBJ2-7; the D gene is possibly TRBD1 (6 bases). There are 16 residues in the CDR3. Germline assignment: CDR1 SGHNT and CDR2 YENEEA. The V end was cut by 5 bases, the J end by 5 bases, with 22 bases between. The CDR3 region has the DNA TGTGCCAGCAGCCTAGGGAGAGGCAGGGGATGGGACGAGCAGTACTTC. This encodes CASSLGRGRGWDEQYF. The full variable domain, with the rest looked up from reference TRBV11-3 and TRBJ2-7, is EAGVVQSPRYKIIEKKQPVAFWCNPISGHNTLYWYLQNLGQGPELLIRYENEEAVDDSQLPKDRFSAERLKGVDSTLKIQPAELGDSAVYLCASSLGRGRGWDEQYFGPGTRLTVT.

V usage is TRBV24-1 and J usage is TRBJ2-1, with 8 bases aligning to TRBD1. V gave up 4 bases and J gave up 0 bases; unmatched junction bases: 16. Germline CDR1 reads KGHDR; CDR2 reads SFDVKD. The CDR3 covers 20 residues. In DNA form, the CDR3 reads TGTGCCACCAGTGAGCCCGGACAGGGAACGTCAATCAGCTCCTACAATGAGCAGTTCTTC. Amino acids: CATSEPGQGTSISSYNEQFF.

The genes are TRBV7-3 and TRBJ2-3; TRBD2 matches at 7 bases. This CDR3 contains 13 residues. Trimming at V came to 8 bases and at J to 2 bases, leaving 4 bases not matched to a gene. CDR1 and CDR2 (germline): SGHTA, FQGTGA. Written as DNA, the CDR3 is TGTGCCAGCGGAAGCGGGACCACAGATACGCAGTATTTT. Translating gives CASGSGTTDTQYF. Full variable domain (remainder filled in from reference TRBV7-3 and TRBJ2-3): GAGVSQTPSNKVTEKGKYVELRCDPISGHTALYWYRQSLGQGPEFLIYFQGTGAADDSGLPNDRFFAVRPEGSVSTLKIQRTERGDSAVYLCASGSGTTDTQYFGPGTRLTVL.

This chain uses TRBV4-2 with TRBJ1-2; D is perhaps TRBD1 (5 bases). Germline values: CDR1 LGHNA, CDR2 YNFKEQ. Trimming removed 1 base from V and 6 bases from J, with 12 bases in between. This CDR3 region has 14 residues. CDR3 sequence reads: CASSQVGTADGYTF. CDR3 coding DNA: TGTGCCAGCAGCCAAGTTGGGACTGCGGATGGCTACACCTTC.

The chain is built from TRBV4-1 and TRBJ1-2; D gene ambiguous. Per the germline V gene, CDR1 is MGHRA and CDR2 is YSYEKL. V gave up 3 bases and J gave up 2 bases, with 4 bases separating them. This CDR3 is 12 amino acids long. The CDR3 is CASSHLNYGYTF. DNA of the CDR3: TGCGCCAGCAGCCACCTGAACTATGGCTACACCTTC.

This chain joins TRBV6-6 and TRBJ2-7; TRBD2 matches at 13 bases. The V and J ends lost 4 bases and 6 bases, in that order; junction bases with no gene match: 9. CDR1 and CDR2 (germline): MNHNY, SVGAGI (reference sequence). The length of the CDR3 is 16 residues. The CDR3 loop is CASSSQLAGGPSEQYF. DNA for the CDR3: TGTGCCAGCAGTTCCCAACTAGCGGGAGGGCCAAGCGAGCAGTACTTC.

CDR3 protein: CASSLLIPGGWDGYTF. As DNA, the CDR3 is TGTGCCAGCAGCTTATTGATCCCCGGGGGATGGGATGGCTACACCTTC. This chain uses TRBV13 with TRBJ1-2, with D possibly being TRBD1 (5 bases). The CDR3 has 16 amino acids. Germline V gene lookup returns CDR1 PRHDT and CDR2 FYEKMQ (reference sequence). V was trimmed by 2 bases and J by 6 bases, leaving 19 bases between them. Together with reference TRBV13 and TRBJ1-2, the CDR3 gives the full variable domain: AAGVIQSPRHLIKEKRETATLKCYPIPRHDTVYWYQQGPGQDPQFLISFYEKMQSDKGSIPDRFSAQQFSDYHSELNMSSLELGDSALYFCASSLLIPGGWDGYTFGSGTRLTVV.

The chain couples TRBV18 to TRBJ2-1; 12 bases map to TRBD2. Looked up from germline, CDR1 is KGHSH and CDR2 is LQKENI. Trimming removed 6 bases from V and 7 bases from J; junction bases left unmatched: 10. This CDR3 contains 16 residues. The DNA of the CDR3 is TGTGCCAGCTCCCCCGAGCTAGCGGGGGGGGGTAATGAGCAGTTCTTC. Amino acid sequence: CASSPELAGGGNEQFF.

V is TRBV3-1 (or the pseudogene TRBV3-2) and J is TRBJ2-7; 12 bases line up with TRBD2. The germline V gene has CDR1 LGHDT and CDR2 YNNKEL (reference sequence). Trimming cost V 0 bases and J 2 bases; bases outside gene matches: 5. The CDR3 covers 17 residues. The CDR3 region has the DNA TGTGCCAGCAGCCAAGAGTCGCGACTAGCGGGAGCCTACGAGCAGTACTTC. Its translation is CASSQESRLAGAYEQYF.

V and J are TRBV27 and TRBJ1-1; 8 bases align to TRBD1. This CDR3 comprises 15 residues. With 6 bases clipped from V and 3 bases from J, the junction kept 9 bases outside the gene matches. The germline CDR1 and CDR2 sequences are MNHEY and SMNVEV (reference sequence). The CDR3 sequence is CASRSRTGRDTEAFF. DNA for the CDR3: TGTGCCAGCAGATCCCGGACAGGGAGGGACACTGAAGCTTTCTTT.

CDR3 coding DNA: TGTGCCAGCAGTTACTCGGACAGGGGTTGGACTGAAGCTTTCTTT. It codes for CASSYSDRGWTEAFF. The V call is TRBV6-6, the J call TRBJ1-1; TRBD1 matches 9 bases. The CDR3 has 15 amino acids. The germline V gene has CDR1 MNHNY and CDR2 SVGAGI (reference sequence). With V trimmed by 0 bases and J by 5 bases, 4 bases remained unmatched.

This clone was counted between two and nine times. The genes are TRBV19 and TRBJ2-1; possibly TRBD2 for D (6 bases). The length of the CDR3 is 17 residues. V dropped 9 bases and J dropped 3 bases, with 24 bases sitting between them. CDR1 LNHDA and CDR2 SQIVND come from the germline V gene (reference sequence). This CDR3 is CASARRGTTRGYNEQFF. Here the CDR3 DNA reads TGTGCCAGCGCCAGGAGGGGTACGACTAGGGGCTACAATGAGCAGTTCTTC.

V is TRBV24-1 and J is TRBJ2-3; TRBD2 agrees at 11 bases. This CDR3 spans 17 amino acids. CDR1 and CDR2 (germline): KGHDR, SFDVKD. V trimming: 4 bases; J trimming: 3 bases; junction bases outside the gene matches: 8. The DNA of the CDR3 is TGTGCCACCAGTGACCAAACTCTAGCGGGAGGAACAGATACGCAGTATTTT. Translation: CATSDQTLAGGTDTQYF.

V and J are TRBV27 and TRBJ2-3, with 7 nucleotides matching TRBD2. J gave up 2 bases and V 4 bases, and 6 bases lay outside the gene matches. CDR1 is MNHEY and CDR2 is SMNVEV in the germline V gene (reference sequence). This CDR3 has 15 amino acids. The DNA for the CDR3 is TGTGCCAGCAGTTACCGGGACTACGTCACAGATACGCAGTATTTT. Translation gives CASSYRDYVTDTQYF.

The rearrangement uses TRBV20-1 and TRBJ2-5; unclear D gene. V was trimmed by 3 bases and J by 6 bases, leaving 17 bases between them. The length of the CDR3 is 14 residues. CDR1 and CDR2 from the germline V gene are DFQATT and SNEGSKA (reference sequence). CDR3 loop: CSASLWAGVKTQYF. The DNA for the CDR3 is TGCAGTGCTAGTCTTTGGGCAGGCGTAAAGACCCAGTACTTC.

The chain uses TRBV3-1 (or the pseudogene TRBV3-2) and TRBJ2-3; 8 nucleotides line up with TRBD2. CDR1 and CDR2 from the germline V gene are LGHDT and YNNKEL (reference sequence). V lost 1 base to trimming and J lost 4 bases; unmatched junction nucleotides: 16. CDR3 length: 19 residues. CDR3 amino acids: CASSQGGAGALWEADTQYF. CDR3 nucleotide sequence: TGTGCCAGCAGCCAAGGGGGAGCGGGGGCCCTCTGGGAGGCAGATACGCAGTATTTT.

The genes are TRBV19 and TRBJ1-1; 7 bases fit TRBD1. V shed 5 bases and J 7 bases; nucleotides not matched to a gene: 7. The CDR3 consists of 13 residues. Germline V CDR1 and CDR2: LNHDA, SQIVND (reference sequence). The CDR3 coding sequence is TGTGCCAGTAGTGCGCCGGGACAGAGTGAAGCTTTCTTT. Protein sequence: CASSAPGQSEAFF.